The TCR beta chain described here comes from a study of graft-versus-host responses after intestinal transplantation. Study at large: The transplants performed in recipients were multivisceral, liver-intestinal, or isolated intestinal. After anti-thymocyte globulin induction, recipients took tacrolimus and steroids for approximately 3 years.

Generated by immunoSEQ multiplex PCR, the TCRdb table keeps only in-frame clones and is missing some. The table lists about 93,000 clones, 80% to 95% of them singletons. Study-wide results and limits: Graft-versus-host to host-versus-graft clonal ratios in allografts were high in patients with graft-donor T cell macrochimerism. Recipient marrow harbored GvH clones, some of which surfaced first in ileum or blood.

Details on this clone: As yet, its antigen is unknown.

This CDR3 contains 16 residues. CDR1 and CDR2 from the germline V gene are LGHNA and YSLEER. Germline trimming cut 4 bases from V and 4 bases from J; bases unmatched to any gene: 9. The V and J genes are TRBV4-3 and TRBJ1-5, with 8 bases matching TRBD1. This receptor was taken from a human donor who received an intestinal transplant. The sequenced sample was unstimulated CD8+ T cells sorted from spleen or lymph node cells, obtained before intestinal transplant. The CDR3 spells CASSPSRTGRNQPQHF. CDR3 nucleotides: TGCGCCAGCAGCCCTAGTAGGACAGGGAGGAATCAGCCCCAGCATTTT.